Shown below are 21 T cell receptor beta chains from a single sample sequenced in a study of PD-L1 blockade in urothelial cancer (dated 2017 in TCRdb). Read against the paper, the sample's time point label means: pretreatment peripheral blood. The library was produced with the immunoSEQ multiplex PCR assay. TCRdb retrieved this table from immuneACCESS and kept in-frame rearrangements only. Not all clones are present; in checked studies, unresolved V genes account for under half, and no reason is known for the remainder. The sample profile shows around 45,000 clones; around 86% of them were found once. Roughly 1.8% of the sample rests with the top ten. This specimen consisted of PBMCs, obtained around atezolizumab (anti-PD-L1) treatment. Source of these receptors: a man between 50 and 59 years old with urothelial cancer.

This rearrangement joins TRBV6-6 to TRBJ2-1; 11 positions agree with TRBD1. Trimming removed 8 bases from V and 7 bases from J; junction bases left unmatched: 4. The CDR3 extends over 13 amino acids. Germline CDR1 reads MNHNY; CDR2 reads SVGAGI (reference sequence). The CDR3 nucleotides read TGTGCCAGCGGGACAGGGGGAAGTAATGAGCAGTTCTTC. This encodes CASGTGGSNEQFF.

The chain is built from TRBV6-4 and TRBJ2-1, with 11 bases lining up with TRBD2. V trimming: 4 bases; J trimming: 7 bases; junction bases outside the gene matches: 6. The CDR3 runs 15 residues. Per germline, CDR1 MRHNA and CDR2 SNTAGT. The CDR3 region is CASSATSGGLNEQFF. The CDR3 bases are TGTGCCAGCAGTGCAACTAGCGGGGGTTTGAATGAGCAGTTCTTC.

This clone appeared a few times. This chain connects TRBV11-2 to TRBJ2-3; D is uncertain. V lost 3 bases to trimming and J lost 2 bases, with 12 bases between them. CDR3 size: 15 residues. Germline V lookup: CDR1 SGHAT, CDR2 FQNNGV. The CDR3 DNA reads as TGTGCCAGCAGCTTGGGCCAGGCCCCCACAGATACGCAGTATTTT. Amino acid sequence: CASSLGQAPTDTQYF.

The rearrangement uses TRBV5-4 and TRBJ2-5, with no clear D. Germline values: CDR1 SGHNT, CDR2 YYREEE (reference sequence). CDR3 size: 12 residues. V lost 10 bases and J 1 base, leaving 11 bases between the germline ends. The DNA of the CDR3 is TGTGCCTACCTATCCCTCCAAGAGACCCAGTACTTC. It codes for CAYLSLQETQYF.

The V and J genes are TRBV15 and TRBJ1-1, with D perhaps TRBD1 (5 bases). V lost 1 base, J lost 6 bases, and 18 bases lay in between. The CDR3 contains 16 residues. Germline loops: CDR1 LNHNV, CDR2 YYDKDF (reference sequence). For the CDR3, the DNA is TGTGCCACCAGCAGAGCGGCCCTTGGGGGAGGCGCTGAAGCTTTCTTT. It is translated as CATSRAALGGGAEAFF.

V gene TRBV18 combines with J gene TRBJ2-3; 8 bases are shared with TRBD2. CDR3 length equals 16 residues. The germline V gene has CDR1 KGHSH and CDR2 LQKENI. After removal of 2 bases from V and 2 bases from J, the junction contained 6 bases not matched to a gene. In DNA, the CDR3 is TGTGCCAGCTCACCAGGAATAGCGGGGATCACAGATACGCAGTATTTT. Protein product: CASSPGIAGITDTQYF.

This chain connects TRBV30 to TRBJ2-1, with 7 bases matching TRBD2. Unmatched junction bases numbered 3, after V lost 5 bases and J lost 5 bases. The length of the CDR3 is 12 residues. Germline lookup yields CDR1 GTSNPN and CDR2 SVGIG (reference sequence). CDR3 amino acids: CAWGGGNNEQFF. In DNA, the CDR3 is TGTGCCTGGGGGGGAGGGAACAATGAGCAGTTCTTC.

The chain combines TRBV7-6 with TRBJ2-3; 12 bases are shared with TRBD1. Germline V lookup: CDR1 SGHVS, CDR2 FNYEAQ. J gave up 5 bases and V 5 bases, and 11 bases lay outside the gene matches. CDR3 size: 17 residues. CDR3 bases: TGTGCCAGCAGCCCTCTTCCGGGACAGGGGGCAGGAGATACGCAGTATTTT. Protein product: CASSPLPGQGAGDTQYF.

The chain joins TRBV27 to TRBJ2-3, with 9 nucleotides matching TRBD1. V lost 5 bases and J lost 3; bases outside the gene matches: 6. The CDR3 is 15 amino acids. CDR1 and CDR2 (germline): MNHEY, SMNVEV (reference sequence). The CDR3 loop reads CASSIHRGRTDTQYF. The CDR3 coding sequence is TGTGCCAGCAGTATACACAGGGGGCGGACAGATACGCAGTATTTT.

The chain is built from TRBV11-2 and TRBJ2-3; 7 nucleotides agree with TRBD2. The CDR3 has 18 amino acids. Trimming cost V 1 base and J 2 bases; bases outside gene matches: 12. Per the germline V gene, CDR1 is SGHAT and CDR2 is FQNNGV. The CDR3: CASSLGPGASGTTDTQYF. CDR3 sequence (DNA): TGTGCCAGCAGCTTAGGCCCTGGGGCTAGCGGCACCACAGATACGCAGTATTTT.

This clone was recorded only once. The gene calls are TRBV7-3 and TRBJ1-1, with D maybe TRBD1 (5 bases). This CDR3 is 13 amino acids long. From germline, CDR1 is SGHTA and CDR2 FQGTGA. V was trimmed by 0 bases and J by 7 bases, leaving 9 bases between them. CDR3 amino acids: CASSLTFDSEAFF. In DNA, the CDR3 is TGTGCCAGCAGCTTAACGTTCGACAGTGAAGCTTTCTTT.

The chain employs TRBV20-1 and TRBJ1-4; maybe TRBD1 (5 bases). The germline V and J ends were trimmed by 6 bases and 13 bases, with 15 bases remaining between them. CDR3 size: 11 residues. The germline CDR1 and CDR2 sequences are DFQATT and SNEGSKA (reference sequence). The CDR3 is CSAPGGGALFF. The CDR3 nucleotides read TGCAGTGCCCCGGGGGGAGGTGCACTGTTTTTT.

This clone turned up a few times. CDR3 DNA sequence: TGTGCCAGCAGTTCCCAGACAGCTGAAGCTTTCTTT. This gives the protein CASSSQTAEAFF. The V and J genes are TRBV6-5 and TRBJ1-1; D is possibly TRBD1 (5 bases). V lost 4 bases and J 6 bases, leaving 9 bases between the germline ends. The germline V gene encodes CDR1 MNHEY and CDR2 SVGAGI. The CDR3 is made up of 12 amino acids.

The chain employs TRBV7-8 and TRBJ2-1; tentative D call: TRBD2 (6 bases). Germline V gene lookup returns CDR1 SGHVS and CDR2 FQNEAQ. There are 14 residues in the CDR3. Trimming stripped 0 bases from V and 3 bases from J, with 6 bases between. CDR3 region: CASSLAGGYNEQFF. CDR3 bases: TGTGCCAGCAGCTTAGCGGGAGGCTACAATGAGCAGTTCTTC.

This chain links TRBV19 with TRBJ2-5, with D maybe TRBD2 (5 bases). CDR1 and CDR2 (germline): LNHDA, SQIVND (reference sequence). There are 13 residues in the CDR3. The V gene lost 3 bases and the J gene lost 4 bases, with 9 bases spanning the gap. The CDR3 coding sequence is TGTGCCAGTAGTATTGTAAGCGGAGAGACCCAGTACTTC. The encoded protein is CASSIVSGETQYF.

This clone was observed once. The chain carries TRBV5-1 and TRBJ1-2; TRBD1 matches 8 bases. V shed 4 bases, J shed 6 bases, and the junction held 5 bases outside the gene matches. CDR1 is SGHRS and CDR2 is YFSETQ in the germline V gene. CDR3 length: 13 residues. CDR3 amino acids: CASSQETGDGYTF. DNA of the CDR3: TGCGCCAGCAGCCAAGAGACAGGGGATGGCTACACCTTC.

The chain couples TRBV10-2 to TRBJ1-5; D possibly corresponds to TRBD1 (6 bases). The CDR3 has 20 residues. The V gene's germline CDR1 is WSHSY and CDR2 SAAADI. V lost 2 bases and J 1 base, leaving 24 bases between the germline ends. This CDR3 is CASSESFTGRGYQSNQPQHF. For the CDR3, the DNA is TGCGCCAGCAGTGAGAGTTTCACAGGGAGGGGATATCAGAGCAATCAGCCCCAGCATTTT.

The rearrangement links TRBV19 to TRBJ2-5; perhaps TRBD1 as D (6 bases). Germline V lookup: CDR1 LNHDA, CDR2 SQIVND (reference sequence). Trimming left V 6 bases short and J 1 base short, with 9 bases between. The length of the CDR3 is 13 residues. The CDR3 DNA is TGTGCCAGTAGGGACAGATCCCAAGAGACCCAGTACTTC. This gives the protein CASRDRSQETQYF.

In regard to this clone: The same CDR3 can be traced to other DNA sequences in this sample. The rearrangement links TRBV5-1 to TRBJ2-5, with D perhaps TRBD1 (6 bases). Germline V CDR1 and CDR2: SGHRS, YFSETQ. V lost 0 bases to trimming and J lost 2 bases, with 8 bases between them. This CDR3 spans 14 amino acids. Here the CDR3 DNA reads TGCGCCAGCAGCTTGGCTAGGGGGCAAGAGACCCAGTACTTC. It encodes CASSLARGQETQYF. Filled out from reference TRBV5-1 and TRBJ2-5, the complete variable domain reads KAGVTQTPRYLIKTRGQQVTLSCSPISGHRSVSWYQQTPGQGLQFLFEYFSETQRNKGNFPGRFSGRQFSNSRSEMNVSTLELGDSALYLCASSLARGQETQYFGPGTRLLVL.

The V call is TRBV4-1, the J call TRBJ2-1; a possible D gene is TRBD2 (6 bases). The CDR3 contains 16 residues. CDR1 and CDR2 from the germline V gene are MGHRA and YSYEKL. V lost 0 bases to trimming and J lost 2 bases, with 11 bases between them. As DNA, the CDR3 is TGCGCCAGCAGCCAAGATGCGGGGAGCCCCTACAATGAGCAGTTCTTC. Translation: CASSQDAGSPYNEQFF.

The chain joins TRBV5-1 to TRBJ2-4; TRBD1 agrees at 7 bases. V lost 5 bases and J lost 5; bases outside the gene matches: 10. The CDR3 has 15 amino acids. The germline CDR1 and CDR2 sequences are SGHRS and YFSETQ. In nucleotides, the CDR3 is TGCGCCAGCAGACCCTCTACAGGGGTGGAAAACATTCAGTACTTC. Translating gives CASRPSTGVENIQYF. The full variable domain, rest sourced from reference TRBV5-1 and TRBJ2-4, is KAGVTQTPRYLIKTRGQQVTLSCSPISGHRSVSWYQQTPGQGLQFLFEYFSETQRNKGNFPGRFSGRQFSNSRSEMNVSTLELGDSALYLCASRPSTGVENIQYFGAGTRLSVL.